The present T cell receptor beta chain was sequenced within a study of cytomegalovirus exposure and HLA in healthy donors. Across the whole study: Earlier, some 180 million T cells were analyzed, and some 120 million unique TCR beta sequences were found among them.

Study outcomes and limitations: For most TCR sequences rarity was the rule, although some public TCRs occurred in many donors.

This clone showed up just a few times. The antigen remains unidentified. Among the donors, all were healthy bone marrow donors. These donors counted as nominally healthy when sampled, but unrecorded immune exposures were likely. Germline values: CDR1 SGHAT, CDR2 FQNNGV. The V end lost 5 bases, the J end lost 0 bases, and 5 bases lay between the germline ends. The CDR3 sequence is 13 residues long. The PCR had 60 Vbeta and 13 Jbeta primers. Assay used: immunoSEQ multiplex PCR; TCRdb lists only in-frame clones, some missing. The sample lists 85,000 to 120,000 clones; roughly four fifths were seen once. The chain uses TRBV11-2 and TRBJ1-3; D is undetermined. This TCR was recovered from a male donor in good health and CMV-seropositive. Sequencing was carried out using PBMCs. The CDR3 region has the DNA TGTGCCAGCAGCCCTAGCTCTGGAAACACCATATATTTT. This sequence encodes CASSPSSGNTIYF.